This T cell receptor beta chain derives from a study of glioma-infiltrating T cells (dated by TCRdb to the mid-2010s). With respect to the entire study: Sequencing of TCR alpha- and beta-chain repertoires was performed on glioma tissue, on non-neoplastic brain tissue, and on matched peripheral blood mononuclear cells. Three low-grade glioma patients, 7 or 8 primary glioblastoma patients and three non-glioma patients contributing non-neoplastic brain tissue were included in the paired cohort. To measure divergence between tissue and blood T-cell populations, each tissue-infiltrating repertoire was compared with the peripheral blood repertoire of the same patient.

TCR alpha and beta CDR3 regions were amplified with the iRepertoire nested amplicon-rescue multiplex PCR (arm-PCR) platform from RNA. For one-step reverse transcription and amplification, about 95-450 ng of tissue mRNA or PBMC total RNA was used as input. Following bead purification, Illumina adapters were added by a secondary multiplex PCR, and the libraries were gel-purified between 200 and 400 bp. Demultiplexing relied on internal 6-nucleotide barcodes carried by the libraries. The libraries were sequenced on an Illumina MiSeq using 2x220 or 2x250 nucleotide paired-end reads. The published analysis was carried out like this. Paired reads were merged using FLASH 1.2.11 and aligned with BWA-MEM to the GRCh37 human genome, and TRA and TRB reads were then extracted. For V and J assignment, an IMGT-derived reference of cassette sequences and CDR3 motifs that included pseudogenes was used. Reads were translated in three frames, and productive CDR3s were defined by a C…FGXG motif without stop codons. Unique combinations of V-J cassette pair and CDR3 amino acid sequence were defined as clonotypes. Reads were filtered by Hamming distance, with the threshold set by the sequence error rate of each sample in mapped regions. In TCRdb, the public reads were trimmed at Q25 with fastp and aligned with MiXCR, with productive beta chains retained. Rows are combined by CDR3 protein, so each entry shows the most common genes and DNA. TCRdb's processing, not the authors' own work, is the source of the V and J calls. Recorded for this sample are 95,000 to 150,000 distinct CDR3 sequences; 23% of them occurred a single time. Of the sample, roughly 15% falls within the top ten clones.

V loses 4 bases, J loses 3 bases, and the germline ends lie 12 bases apart. Including cysteine and phenylalanine, the CDR3 has 15 amino acids. The only DNA kept is the CDR3, 45 bases in frame from the first base. Per the germline V gene, SGHTA is the CDR1 and FQGNSA is the CDR2. Many counts were recorded for this clonotype. Its antigen remains undetermined. Base qualities are not recorded, but no much larger clone differs from it by a single base. Findings and caveats that apply to the study as a whole: Very few CDR3 sequences were shared between tissue and blood, attributed to high CDR3 diversity and limited sampling. The group comparisons were based on small numbers of patients: three non-neoplastic, three low-grade glioma and roughly eight glioblastoma patients. In non-neoplastic patients, VJ-independent divergence between tissue and blood fell below expectation, whereas in all gliomas, and especially in low-grade gliomas, the divergence rose above expectation.

This TCR was recovered from a human donor with low-grade glioma or glioblastoma, undergoing nonglioma brain surgery, or in good health (not recorded which). Recombination connected TRBV7-2 to TRBJ2-2; tentative D gene TRBD2, with 5 bases matching. Sequencing was done on a sample of glioma tissue, nonneoplastic brain tissue, or PBMCs (not recorded which). The DNA is TGTGCCAGCAGCTACCGACCCGGGGACACCGGGGAGCTGTTTTTT. Translated, it gives CASSYRPGDTGELFF.